Below are 11 T cell receptor beta chains sequenced from a single sample in a study of T cells in Graves' hyperthyroidism and ophthalmopathy. What was amplified from RNA transcripts were TCR beta CDR3 regions. Using the HTBI primer set, a first-round RT-PCR was run on the TCR CDR3. TCRdb analysed the multiplex PCR reads with MiXCR anew, one entry per CDR3 protein. Of 540,000 or so distinct CDR3 sequences listed, about half are singletons. Sequencing was performed on peripheral blood or thyroid tissue (not recorded which). These receptors all stem from an adult woman with Graves' disease, either hyperthyroidism or ophthalmopathy (not recorded which).

This chain joins TRBV9 and TRBJ1-3, with no clear D. V lost 4 bases to trimming and J lost 1 base, with 9 bases between them. This CDR3 has 14 amino acids. Germline values: CDR1 SGDLS, CDR2 YYNGEE. The CDR3 protein is CASSQGQSGNTIYF. The CDR3, as DNA: TGTGCCAGCAGCCAAGGGCAATCTGGAAACACCATATATTTT.

This clonotype was seen more than once but under ten times. The V gene is TRBV30, the J gene TRBJ1-4; possibly TRBD1 for D (6 bases). CDR1 and CDR2 (germline): GTSNPN, SVGIG (reference sequence). The CDR3 loop spans 13 amino acids. V was trimmed by 5 bases and J by 4 bases, leaving 11 bases between them. Here the CDR3 DNA reads TGTGCCTGGGGGGCGGACAGTAATGAAAAACTGTTTTTT. Translation: CAWGADSNEKLFF.

A word on this clonotype: A much larger clone differs from this one at a single base, so this may be a read error. CDR3: CAIRIWTGGEEKLFF. Written as DNA, the CDR3 is TGTGCCATCAGGATTTGGACAGGGGGAGAAGAAAAACTGTTTTTT. The rearrangement links TRBV10-3 to TRBJ1-4; 10 positions agree with TRBD1. The CDR3 runs to 15 residues. Germline lookup yields CDR1 ENHRY and CDR2 SYGVKD. Losses at the gene ends were 6 bases for V and 8 bases for J; bases not matched to a gene: 9.

The chain carries TRBV20-1 and TRBJ1-1; the match to TRBD1 covers 7 bases. The germline V gene encodes CDR1 DFQATT and CDR2 SNEGSKA (reference sequence). The CDR3 consists of 13 residues. The J segment lost 5 bases and the V segment lost 5 bases, leaving 8 bases of the junction unmatched. In nucleotides, the CDR3 is TGCAGTGCTGTAGGCGCGACAGGGACTGAAGCTTTCTTT. Protein product: CSAVGATGTEAFF.

A remark on this clonotype: A read error may explain this, as a much larger clone is one base away. In DNA, the CDR3 is TGCAGTGTTAGAGAGATGGGACTAGCGGGAGTCCACGAGCAGTACTTC. Translating gives CSVREMGLAGVHEQYF. This chain joins TRBV20-1 and TRBJ2-7; 14 bases are a match to TRBD2. The CDR3 is 16 amino acids. Germline CDR1 DFQATT, CDR2 SNEGSKA (reference sequence).

Only a few counts were recorded for this clonotype. CDR3 coding DNA: TGCAGCGTTGAAGACTGGGGTTCTCATGAAAAACTGTTTTTT. Translating it yields CSVEDWGSHEKLFF. The rearrangement links TRBV29-1 to TRBJ1-4; no firm D call. V lost 0 bases to trimming and J lost 6 bases, with 11 bases between them. The CDR3 has 14 residues. In germline, CDR1 is SQVTM, CDR2 ANQGSEA.

This clonotype came up many times. The chain couples TRBV7-3 to TRBJ2-5, with D perhaps given as TRBD1 or TRBD2 (5 bases each). The V end lost 5 bases, the J end lost 2 bases, and 15 bases lay between the germline ends. CDR3 length: 15 residues. The germline CDR1 and CDR2 sequences are SGHTA and FQGTGA. The CDR3 reads CASSRTGRKQETQYF. The CDR3 nucleotides are TGTGCCAGCAGCCGAACGGGGCGGAAACAAGAGACCCAGTACTTC.

This chain joins TRBV7-9 and TRBJ1-2; no definite D call. Germline loops: CDR1 SEHNR, CDR2 FQNEAQ (reference sequence). The ends were cut back, 3 bases at V and 6 bases at J, with 11 bases in the middle. The length of the CDR3 is 13 residues. In nucleotides, the CDR3 is TGTGCCAGCAGCTTCCTTGGAGGCAATGGCTACACCTTC. Its translation is CASSFLGGNGYTF. Full variable domain (remainder filled in from reference TRBV7-9 and TRBJ1-2): DTGVSQNPRHKITKRGQNVTFRCDPISEHNRLYWYRQTLGQGPEFLTYFQNEAQLEKSRLLSDRFSAERPKGSFSTLEIQRTEQGDSAMYLCASSFLGGNGYTFGSGTRLTVV.

Note on this clonotype: With a much larger clone just one base away, this may be a read error. This chain uses TRBV6-2 or TRBV6-3 with TRBJ1-2, with a weak D call TRBD1 (5 bases). The CDR3 runs 14 residues. Germline lookup yields CDR1 MNHEY and CDR2 SVGEGT. V lost 4 bases to trimming and J lost 7 bases, with 16 bases between them. The CDR3 nucleotides read TGTGCCAGCAGTTGGCCGGGGGAGCCCGGTGGCTACACCTTC. Protein: CASSWPGEPGGYTF.

A note on this clonotype: A much larger clone sits a single nucleotide away, making a read error possible. This chain joins TRBV7-6 and TRBJ1-5; 7 bases fit TRBD1. Germline CDR1 and CDR2: SGHVS and FNYEAQ. The CDR3 loop spans 14 amino acids. CDR3 protein: CASSQTGINQPRHF. CDR3 nucleotide sequence: TGTGCCAGCAGCCAGACAGGGATCAATCAGCCCCGGCATTTT.

This clonotype showed up many times. The genes are TRBV5-6 and TRBJ1-5, with D unclear. V lost 1 base and J lost 9, with 8 bases in between. The germline gives CDR1 SGHDT, CDR2 YYEEEE. CDR3 size: 12 residues. CDR3 amino acids: CASSLSLGPQHF. DNA of the CDR3: TGTGCCAGCAGCTTGTCACTGGGGCCCCAGCATTTT.